Listed below are T cell receptor beta chains from one sample, sequenced in a study of CXCR3-negative and CXCR3-positive naive CD8 T cells. TCRdb reprocessed the 5' RACE reads and reports one entry per CDR3 protein, with no DNA. With 85,000 to 90,000 distinct CDR3 sequences in the sample, the ten largest clones hold 0.82%. What was sequenced was naive CXCR3+ CD8+ T cells from blood. These receptors all come from a human donor in good health. Some clones in this sample may be carry-over from other donors' samples. The CDR3 runs from the conserved cysteine through the conserved F or W. Each record gives: J gene, V gene, CDR3 protein.

>TRBJ1-1|TRBV28
CASSYIQLDTEAFF
>TRBJ2-1|TRBV4-1
CASSQEGLASYNEQFF
>TRBJ2-7|TRBV20-1
CSARLHRTGSLYEQYF
>TRBJ2-2|TRBV6-5
CASKREGQGAGELFF
>TRBJ2-1|TRBV12-3/TRBV12-4
CASSPSEIYDEQFF
>TRBJ2-1|TRBV5-1
CASSGGTSGSPYNEQFF
>TRBJ2-7|TRBV27
CASAKSIGQGTDEQYF
>TRBJ2-3|TRBV7-8
CASSLVGTGTSTDMQYF
>TRBJ1-5|TRBV20-1
CSARGQPASNQPQHF
>TRBJ2-1|TRBV6-5
CASSYWQGSYNEQFF
>TRBJ2-2|TRBV12-3/TRBV12-4
CASSSSSGELFF
>TRBJ2-7|TRBV4-3
CASSQNRVPYEQYF
>TRBJ2-7|TRBV19
CASSIGRESYEQYF
>TRBJ2-7|TRBV7-2
CASSLPRGGGLAIYEQYF
>TRBJ1-5|TRBV7-2
CASSSTDREGQPQHF
>TRBJ2-5|TRBV7-2
CASIQGSETQYF
>TRBJ1-2|TRBV28
CASSFVVDRDLLF